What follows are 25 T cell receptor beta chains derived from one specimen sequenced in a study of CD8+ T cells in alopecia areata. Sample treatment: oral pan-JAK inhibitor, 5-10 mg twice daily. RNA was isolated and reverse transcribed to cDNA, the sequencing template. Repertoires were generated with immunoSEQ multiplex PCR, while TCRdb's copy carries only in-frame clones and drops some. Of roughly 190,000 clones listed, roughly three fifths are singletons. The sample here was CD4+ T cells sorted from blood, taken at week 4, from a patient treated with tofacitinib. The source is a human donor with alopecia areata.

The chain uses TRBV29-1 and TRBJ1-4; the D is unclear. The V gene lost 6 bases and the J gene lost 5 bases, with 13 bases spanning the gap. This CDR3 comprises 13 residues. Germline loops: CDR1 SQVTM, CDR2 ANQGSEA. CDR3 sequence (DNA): TGCAGCGTGACTGCCGGAGGAAATGAAAAACTGTTTTTT. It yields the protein CSVTAGGNEKLFF. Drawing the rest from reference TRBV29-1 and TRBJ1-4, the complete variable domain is SAVISQKPSRDICQRGTSLTIQCQVDSQVTMMFWYRQQPGQSLTLIATANQGSEATYESGFVIDKFPISRPNLTFSTLTVSNMSPEDSSIYLCSVTAGGNEKLFFGSGTQLSVL.

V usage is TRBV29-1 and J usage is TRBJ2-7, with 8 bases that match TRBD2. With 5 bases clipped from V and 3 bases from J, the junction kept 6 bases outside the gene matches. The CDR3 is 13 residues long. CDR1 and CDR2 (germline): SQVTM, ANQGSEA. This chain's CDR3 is CSVSGGAYYEQYF. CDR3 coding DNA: TGCAGCGTTAGCGGGGGAGCCTACTACGAGCAGTACTTC.

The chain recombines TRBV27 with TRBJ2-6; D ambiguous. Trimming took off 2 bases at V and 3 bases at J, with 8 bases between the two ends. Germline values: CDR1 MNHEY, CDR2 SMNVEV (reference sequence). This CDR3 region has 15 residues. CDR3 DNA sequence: TGTGCCAGCAGTTTAACGAGTAATGGGGCCAACGTCCTGACTTTC. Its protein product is CASSLTSNGANVLTF.

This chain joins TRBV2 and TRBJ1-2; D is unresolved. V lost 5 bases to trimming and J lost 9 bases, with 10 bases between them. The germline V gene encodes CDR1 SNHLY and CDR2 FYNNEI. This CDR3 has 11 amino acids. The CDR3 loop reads CASSPIISYTF. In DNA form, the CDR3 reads TGTGCCAGCAGTCCAATCATTAGCTACACCTTC.

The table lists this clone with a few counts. As DNA, the CDR3 is TGTGCCTGGAGTCACTCCGGGACGGCCTACGAGCAGTACTTC. It translates to CAWSHSGTAYEQYF. The gene calls are TRBV30 and TRBJ2-7; D possibly matches TRBD1 or TRBD2 (5 bases each). CDR1 and CDR2 (germline): GTSNPN, SVGIG (reference sequence). Trimming left V 2 bases short and J 2 bases short, with 13 bases between. CDR3 length: 14 residues.

The CDR3 reads CSVEQGGTNTEAFF. CDR3 nucleotides: TGCAGCGTTGAACAGGGGGGAACGAACACTGAAGCTTTCTTT. The chain combines TRBV29-1 with TRBJ1-1, with TRBD1 matching 7 bases. Germline V gene sequence: CDR1 SQVTM, CDR2 ANQGSEA. V dropped 2 bases and J dropped 1; count of bases not matched to a gene: 4. The CDR3 covers 14 residues.

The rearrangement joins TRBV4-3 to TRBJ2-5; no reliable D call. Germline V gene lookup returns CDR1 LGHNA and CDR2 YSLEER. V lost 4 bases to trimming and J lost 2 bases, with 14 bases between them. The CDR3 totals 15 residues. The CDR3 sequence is CASSPSKAGQETQYF. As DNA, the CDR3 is TGCGCCAGCAGCCCCTCGAAGGCCGGTCAAGAGACCCAGTACTTC.

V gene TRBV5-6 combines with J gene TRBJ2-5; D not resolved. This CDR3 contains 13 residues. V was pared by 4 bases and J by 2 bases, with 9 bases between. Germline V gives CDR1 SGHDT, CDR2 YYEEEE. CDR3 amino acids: CASSPKAQETQYF. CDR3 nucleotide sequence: TGTGCCAGCAGCCCGAAGGCGCAAGAGACCCAGTACTTC.

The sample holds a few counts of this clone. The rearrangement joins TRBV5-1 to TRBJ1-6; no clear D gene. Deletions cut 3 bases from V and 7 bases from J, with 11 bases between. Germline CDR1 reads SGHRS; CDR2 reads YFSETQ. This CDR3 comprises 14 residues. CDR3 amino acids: CASSSGETNSPLHF. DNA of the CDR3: TGCGCCAGCAGCTCTGGGGAGACGAATTCACCCCTCCACTTT.

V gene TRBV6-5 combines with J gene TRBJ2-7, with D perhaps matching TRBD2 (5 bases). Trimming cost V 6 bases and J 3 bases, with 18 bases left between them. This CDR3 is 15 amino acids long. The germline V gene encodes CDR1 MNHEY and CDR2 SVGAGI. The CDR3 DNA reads TGTGCCAGCAGCTTACTCGGACTGGAAGACTACGAGCAGTACTTC. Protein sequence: CASSLLGLEDYEQYF.

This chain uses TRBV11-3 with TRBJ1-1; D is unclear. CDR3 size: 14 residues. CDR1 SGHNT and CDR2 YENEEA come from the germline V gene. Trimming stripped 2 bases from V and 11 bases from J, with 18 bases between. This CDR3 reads CASSLLVGQVGAFF. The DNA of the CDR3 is TGTGCCAGCAGCTTACTAGTCGGGCAAGTCGGCGCTTTCTTT.

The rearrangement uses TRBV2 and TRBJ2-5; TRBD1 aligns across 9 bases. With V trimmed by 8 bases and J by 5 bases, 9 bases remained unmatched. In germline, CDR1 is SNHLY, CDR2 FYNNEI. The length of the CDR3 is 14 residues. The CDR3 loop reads CASGLGTGRETQYF. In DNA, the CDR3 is TGTGCCAGCGGGTTAGGGACAGGGAGGGAGACCCAGTACTTC. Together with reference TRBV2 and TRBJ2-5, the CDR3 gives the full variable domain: EPEVTQTPSHQVTQMGQEVILRCVPISNHLYFYWYRQILGQKVEFLVSFYNNEISEKSEIFDDQFSVERPDGSNFTLKIRSTKLEDSAMYFCASGLGTGRETQYFGPGTRLLVL.

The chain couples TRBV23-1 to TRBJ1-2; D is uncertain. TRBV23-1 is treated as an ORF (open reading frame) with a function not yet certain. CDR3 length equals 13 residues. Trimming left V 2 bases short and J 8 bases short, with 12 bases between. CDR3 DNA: TGCGCCAGCAGTCAAGGGCAGGCGAAAGGCTACACCTTC. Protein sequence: CASSQGQAKGYTF.

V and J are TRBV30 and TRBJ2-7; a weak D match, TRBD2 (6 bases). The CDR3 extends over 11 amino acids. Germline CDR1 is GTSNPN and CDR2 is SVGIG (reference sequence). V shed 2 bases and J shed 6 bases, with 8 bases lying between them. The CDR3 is CAWSWGGEQYF. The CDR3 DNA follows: TGTGCCTGGAGTTGGGGAGGCGAGCAGTACTTC.

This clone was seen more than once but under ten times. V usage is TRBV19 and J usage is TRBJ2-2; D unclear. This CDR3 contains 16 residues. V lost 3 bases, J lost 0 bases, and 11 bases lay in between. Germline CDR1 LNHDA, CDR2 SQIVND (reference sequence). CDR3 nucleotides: TGTGCCAGTAGTATTGGTGGCCTCGCGAACACCGGGGAGCTGTTTTTT. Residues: CASSIGGLANTGELFF.

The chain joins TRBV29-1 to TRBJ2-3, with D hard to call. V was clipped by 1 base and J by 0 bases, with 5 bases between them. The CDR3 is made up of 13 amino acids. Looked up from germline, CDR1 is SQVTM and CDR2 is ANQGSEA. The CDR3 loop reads CSVEGPSTDTQYF. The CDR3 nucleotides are TGCAGCGTTGAAGGCCCCAGCACAGATACGCAGTATTTT.

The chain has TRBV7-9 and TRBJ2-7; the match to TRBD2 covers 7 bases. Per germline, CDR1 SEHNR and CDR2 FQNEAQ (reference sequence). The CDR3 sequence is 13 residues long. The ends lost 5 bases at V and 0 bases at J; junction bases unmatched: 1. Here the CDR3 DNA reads TGTGCCAGCAGCGGCGGGAGCTCCTACGAGCAGTACTTC. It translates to CASSGGSSYEQYF.

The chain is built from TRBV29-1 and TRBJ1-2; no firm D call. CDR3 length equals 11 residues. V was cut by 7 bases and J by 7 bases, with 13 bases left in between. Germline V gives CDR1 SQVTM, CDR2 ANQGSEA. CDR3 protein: CSASEAVGYTF. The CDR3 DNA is TGCAGCGCCAGTGAGGCAGTTGGCTACACCTTC.

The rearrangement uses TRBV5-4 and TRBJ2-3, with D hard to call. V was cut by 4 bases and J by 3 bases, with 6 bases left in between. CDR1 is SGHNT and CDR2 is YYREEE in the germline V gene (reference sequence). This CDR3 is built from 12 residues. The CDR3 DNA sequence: TGTGCCAGCAGCCTACGAACAGATACGCAGTATTTT. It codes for CASSLRTDTQYF.

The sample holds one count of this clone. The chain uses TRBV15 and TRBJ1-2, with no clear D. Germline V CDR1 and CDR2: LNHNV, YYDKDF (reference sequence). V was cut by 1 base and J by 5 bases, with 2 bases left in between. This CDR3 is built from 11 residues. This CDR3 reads CATSRGYGYTF. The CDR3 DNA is TGTGCCACCAGCAGAGGGTATGGCTACACCTTC. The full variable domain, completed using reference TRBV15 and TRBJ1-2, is DAMVIQNPRYQVTQFGKPVTLSCSQTLNHNVMYWYQQKSSQAPKLLFHYYDKDFNNEADTPDNFQSRRPNTSFCFLDIRSPGLGDTAMYLCATSRGYGYTFGSGTRLTVV.

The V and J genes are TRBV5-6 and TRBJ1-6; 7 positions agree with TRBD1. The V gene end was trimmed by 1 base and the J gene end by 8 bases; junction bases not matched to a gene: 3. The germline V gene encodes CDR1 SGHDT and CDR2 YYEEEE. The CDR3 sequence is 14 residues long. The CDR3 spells CASSLRDRYSPLHF. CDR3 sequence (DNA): TGTGCCAGCAGCTTGAGGGACAGATATTCACCCCTCCACTTT.

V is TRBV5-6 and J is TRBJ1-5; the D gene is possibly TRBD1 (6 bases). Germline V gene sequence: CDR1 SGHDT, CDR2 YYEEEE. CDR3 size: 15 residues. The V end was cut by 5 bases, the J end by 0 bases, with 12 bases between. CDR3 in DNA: TGTGCCAGCAGATGGACAGTTTATAGCAATCAGCCCCAGCATTTT. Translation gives CASRWTVYSNQPQHF.

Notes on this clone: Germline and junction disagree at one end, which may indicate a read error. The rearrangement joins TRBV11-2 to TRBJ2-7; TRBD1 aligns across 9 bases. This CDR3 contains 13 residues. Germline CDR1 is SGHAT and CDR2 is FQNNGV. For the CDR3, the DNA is TGTGCCAGCAGCTTACAAGTCGGGGGACAGGGCTCCTTC. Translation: CASSLQVGGQGSF.

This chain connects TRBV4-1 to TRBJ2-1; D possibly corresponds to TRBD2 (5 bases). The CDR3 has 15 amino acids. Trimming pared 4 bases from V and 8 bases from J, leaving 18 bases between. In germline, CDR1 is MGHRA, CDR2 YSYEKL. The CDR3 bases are TGCGCCAGCAGCCGCTCCGCCTCGAGGGTCGATGAGCAGTTCTTC. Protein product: CASSRSASRVDEQFF.

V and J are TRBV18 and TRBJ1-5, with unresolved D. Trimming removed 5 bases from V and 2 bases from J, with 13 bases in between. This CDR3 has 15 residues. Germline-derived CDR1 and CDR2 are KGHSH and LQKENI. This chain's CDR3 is CASSETGGGNQPQHF. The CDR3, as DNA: TGTGCCAGCTCAGAGACGGGAGGTGGCAATCAGCCCCAGCATTTT. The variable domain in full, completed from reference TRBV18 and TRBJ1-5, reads NAGVMQNPRHLVRRRGQEARLRCSPMKGHSHVYWYRQLPEEGLKFMVYLQKENIIDESGMPKERFSAEFPKEGPSILRIQQVVRGDSAAYFCASSETGGGNQPQHFGDGTRLSIL.